Below, 20 T cell receptor beta chains from the same sample are listed, as sequenced in a study of blood T cell repertoires in COVID-19. Sequencing used immunoSEQ multiplex PCR; TCRdb keeps in-frame clones, though not all of them. The data contain under 200,000 clones, approximately 80% of them seen just once; the ten biggest clones take up around 13%. Material: PBMCs or T cells enriched from blood (not recorded which). These TCRs come from an older woman who had recovered from COVID-19.

This clone was recorded once. The chain couples TRBV3-1 (or the pseudogene TRBV3-2) to TRBJ2-3; TRBD1 aligns across 8 bases. The CDR3 loop spans 15 amino acids. J lost 2 bases, V lost 4 bases, and 5 bases had no gene match. From germline, CDR1 is LGHDT and CDR2 YNNKEL (reference sequence). The CDR3 sequence: CASSLGTGFTDTQYF. DNA for the CDR3: TGTGCCAGCAGCCTTGGGACAGGATTCACAGATACGCAGTATTTT.

The chain employs TRBV10-3 and TRBJ1-1; weak D call: TRBD1 (6 bases). The V end lost 6 bases, the J end lost 1 base, and 12 bases lay between the germline ends. The CDR3 runs 14 residues. Germline CDR1 and CDR2: ENHRY and SYGVKD. The CDR3 here is CAIRLRTENTEAFF. CDR3 sequence (DNA): TGTGCCATCAGGCTTAGGACAGAGAACACTGAAGCTTTCTTT.

V and J are TRBV5-4 and TRBJ2-6; D may be TRBD1 (6 bases). Deletions cut 4 bases from V and 0 bases from J, with 14 bases between. This CDR3 is 17 amino acids long. In germline, CDR1 is SGHNT, CDR2 YYREEE (reference sequence). The CDR3 DNA sequence: TGTGCCAGCAGCCCTGCTACAGGGAGCTCTGGGGCCAACGTCCTGACTTTC. Protein product: CASSPATGSSGANVLTF.

V is TRBV5-4 and J is TRBJ1-1; D remains unclear. Germline CDR1 reads SGHNT; CDR2 reads YYREEE (reference sequence). This CDR3 is 16 amino acids long. V dropped 0 bases and J dropped 0 bases, with 12 bases sitting between them. The CDR3 coding sequence is TGTGCCAGCAGCTTGGGGAGGGCTAACATGAACACTGAAGCTTTCTTT. Translated, it gives CASSLGRANMNTEAFF.

This rearrangement joins TRBV5-1 to TRBJ2-1; 7 bases align to TRBD2. Per the germline V gene, CDR1 is SGHRS and CDR2 is YFSETQ. There are 14 residues in the CDR3. J was trimmed by 4 bases and V by 4 bases; bases with no gene match: 5. The CDR3: CASSGGGLYNEQFF. CDR3 sequence (DNA): TGCGCCAGCAGCGGCGGGGGACTATACAATGAGCAGTTCTTC.

The rearrangement links TRBV18 to TRBJ2-1; 8 bases fit TRBD2. This CDR3 contains 15 residues. The trim removed 4 bases at V and 5 bases at J, leaving 7 bases unmatched. Per the germline V gene, CDR1 is KGHSH and CDR2 is LQKENI. CDR3 loop: CASSLGGGQNNEQFF. In DNA, the CDR3 is TGTGCCAGCTCACTCGGGGGGGGCCAGAACAATGAGCAGTTCTTC.

The chain joins TRBV9 to TRBJ2-5, with 8 bases fitting TRBD2. The trim removed 4 bases at V and 5 bases at J, leaving 7 bases unmatched. The CDR3 is 14 residues long. Germline V lookup: CDR1 SGDLS, CDR2 YYNGEE. In DNA form, the CDR3 reads TGTGCCAGCAGCTCCTACCGCGGGGGGGAGACCCAGTACTTC. Its protein is CASSSYRGGETQYF.

This chain links TRBV5-1 with TRBJ1-5; 8 bases match TRBD1. This CDR3 is 15 amino acids long. From germline, CDR1 is SGHRS and CDR2 YFSETQ. Germline trimming cut 4 bases from V and 4 bases from J; bases unmatched to any gene: 7. The CDR3 nucleotides are TGCGCCAGCAGCCCCGGACAGGGCGGAAATCAGCCCCAGCATTTT. Translating it yields CASSPGQGGNQPQHF.

This clone has only one observation. The V and J genes are TRBV5-1 and TRBJ1-2, with D perhaps TRBD1 (5 bases). The CDR3 covers 15 residues. The germline gives CDR1 SGHRS, CDR2 YFSETQ. V gave up 0 bases and J gave up 0 bases, with 9 bases separating them. The CDR3 nucleotides read TGCGCCAGCAGCTTGGGGGCAGGGACTAACTATGGCTACACCTTC. Its protein is CASSLGAGTNYGYTF. The variable domain in full, completed from reference TRBV5-1 and TRBJ1-2, reads KAGVTQTPRYLIKTRGQQVTLSCSPISGHRSVSWYQQTPGQGLQFLFEYFSETQRNKGNFPGRFSGRQFSNSRSEMNVSTLELGDSALYLCASSLGAGTNYGYTFGSGTRLTVV.

The rearrangement links TRBV29-1 to TRBJ2-1; D not resolved. Germline assignment: CDR1 SQVTM and CDR2 ANQGSEA. V lost 7 bases, J lost 10 bases, and 17 bases lay in between. CDR3 length: 12 residues. This chain's CDR3 is CSAPYGPEEQFF. The CDR3, as DNA: TGCAGCGCCCCCTATGGGCCTGAAGAGCAGTTCTTC.

Turning to this clone: An end of the junction differs from the germline gene, which may be a read error. The V gene is TRBV7-9, the J gene TRBJ2-3; TRBD2 aligns across 7 bases. CDR1 is SEHNR, CDR2 FQNEAQ, per germline (reference sequence). The CDR3 runs 13 residues. The CDR3 region has the DNA TGTGCCAGCAGCTTAGGGGCGGGAGATGCGCAGTATTTT. Protein product: CASSLGAGDAQYF.

The rearrangement links TRBV3-1 (or the pseudogene TRBV3-2) to TRBJ2-2, with D perhaps TRBD2 (6 bases). This CDR3 is 16 amino acids long. Germline CDR1 reads LGHDT; CDR2 reads YNNKEL (reference sequence). The germline V and J ends were trimmed by 3 bases and 6 bases, with 17 bases remaining between them. The DNA of the CDR3 is TGTGCCAGCAGCCATAAGCGGCTAGCGCCCGCCGGGGAGCTGTTTTTT. Translated, it gives CASSHKRLAPAGELFF.

The chain has TRBV6-5 and TRBJ1-6, with D possibly being TRBD1 (5 bases). Trimming left V 3 bases short and J 11 bases short, with 14 bases between. CDR1 is MNHEY, CDR2 SVGAGI, per germline. This CDR3 region has 14 residues. DNA of the CDR3: TGTGCCAGCAGTTATGACAGCCTCACGGCACCCCTCCACTTT. Translated: CASSYDSLTAPLHF.

The rearrangement links TRBV6-5 to TRBJ1-2; D is possibly TRBD1 (5 bases). The CDR3 sequence is 12 residues long. Per the germline V gene, CDR1 is MNHEY and CDR2 is SVGAGI. Trimming stripped 6 bases from V and 4 bases from J, with 9 bases between. The DNA for the CDR3 is TGTGCCAGCAGCGCAGGGTTCTATGGCTACACCTTC. This sequence encodes CASSAGFYGYTF.

The CDR3 DNA sequence: TGTGCCAGTAGTATACAGGGCCCCTCCAATCAGCCCCAGCATTTT. Translated: CASSIQGPSNQPQHF. The chain combines TRBV19 with TRBJ1-5; weak D call: TRBD1 (5 bases). CDR1 and CDR2 from the germline V gene are LNHDA and SQIVND (reference sequence). Trimming took 2 bases from V and 3 from J, leaving 11 bases between them. This CDR3 is built from 15 residues. Full variable domain (remainder filled in from reference TRBV19 and TRBJ1-5): DGGITQSPKYLFRKEGQNVTLSCEQNLNHDAMYWYRQDPGQGLRLIYYSQIVNDFQKGDIAEGYSVSREKKESFPLTVTSAQKNPTAFYLCASSIQGPSNQPQHFGDGTRLSIL.

This clone was observed a few times. This chain connects TRBV12-3 or TRBV12-4 to TRBJ2-1, with D hard to call. The CDR3 is 12 residues long. V was clipped by 6 bases and J by 8 bases, with 11 bases between them. The CDR3 nucleotides are TGTGCCAGCAGACCACTAAGCGATGAGCAGTTCTTC. It yields the protein CASRPLSDEQFF.

V and J are TRBV2 and TRBJ2-3; D remains ambiguous. Trimming took 10 bases from V and 0 from J, leaving 14 bases between them. This CDR3 contains 14 residues. Germline assignment: CDR1 SNHLY and CDR2 FYNNEI. CDR3 loop: CAIRGGLSTDTQYF. CDR3 DNA: TGTGCCATCAGAGGTGGGCTAAGCACAGATACGCAGTATTTT. The variable domain in full, completed from reference TRBV2 and TRBJ2-3, reads EPEVTQTPSHQVTQMGQEVILRCVPISNHLYFYWYRQILGQKVEFLVSFYNNEISEKSEIFDDQFSVERPDGSNFTLKIRSTKLEDSAMYFCAIRGGLSTDTQYFGPGTRLTVL.

V gene TRBV20-1 combines with J gene TRBJ1-2; D not resolved. V was cut by 0 bases and J by 8 bases, with 4 bases left in between. The CDR3 consists of 10 residues. Germline lookup yields CDR1 DFQATT and CDR2 SNEGSKA (reference sequence). The CDR3 here is CSARDLGYTF. In DNA form, the CDR3 reads TGCAGTGCTAGAGATCTGGGCTACACCTTC.

V gene TRBV28 combines with J gene TRBJ1-4; D is unresolved. The germline V and J ends were trimmed by 6 bases and 8 bases, with 7 bases remaining between them. CDR1 and CDR2 from the germline V gene are MDHEN and SYDVKM. This CDR3 has 11 amino acids. The CDR3 nucleotides read TGTGCCAGCAGGTCTCAGGAAAAACTGTTTTTT. Its protein is CASRSQEKLFF.

V usage is TRBV28 and J usage is TRBJ1-5; D might be TRBD1 (5 bases). CDR1 MDHEN and CDR2 SYDVKM come from the germline V gene. The CDR3 covers 13 residues. V lost 3 bases and J lost 7, with 10 bases in between. The CDR3 DNA reads as TGTGCCAGCAGTTTCGACAGCACCCAGCCCCAGCATTTT. Its translation is CASSFDSTQPQHF.